This T cell receptor beta chain was recovered during a study of cytomegalovirus exposure and HLA in healthy donors listed by TCRdb under 2017. Context from the whole study: An earlier analysis of more than 550 of the donors reported 276 Gb of sequence data and 117 million unique TCR beta sequences obtained from about 179 million T cells. Typing coverage differed by locus: A, B, C, DRB1 and DQB1 were typed in about 620-640 donors, DQA1 in roughly 510, DPA1 in over 600, and DPB1 in 472. Along with the approximately 700-subject first cohort, a separate validation cohort of over 90 different subjects was used. To predict cytomegalovirus infection status, the study combined high-throughput TCR immunosequencing, statistical association of individual TCRs with disease status, and machine learning. Approximately 300 gigabases of sequencing data and around 85 million unique TCR sequences made up an early release that covered approximately 650 HLA-typed donors. A later genetic analysis took genome-wide SNP genotypes for about three fifths of the 666 donors and used that subset as a discovery cohort. The genetic ancestry cluster associated with self-reported Caucasian donors included roughly four fifths of the 398 genotyped donors. Across 300 to 400 genotyped donors of the cohort, an average of about 240,000 unique TCR beta nucleotide sequences per donor were sequenced, and approximately 17% of those sequences were non-productive. Alongside the repertoire data, information on donor age, sex, ethnicity and CMV serostatus was compiled. All discovery cohort repertoires had been generated on a single sequencing platform. A later analysis re-examined previously published TCR beta repertoires from several hundred donors and added high-resolution HLA genotyping to investigate patterns of TCR occurrence. HLA typing included class I and class II loci at four-digit resolution. The study aimed to test whether cataloging public T cell receptors could reveal signatures of past pathogen exposure. In an earlier analysis of roughly 540 of the donors, high-throughput TCR beta sequencing was used to judge whether each TCR beta V gene segment behaved as functional or pseudogenic. Rather than drawing on any new phenotypic data, the later analysis identified candidate immune exposures from TCR beta sequences and the way those sequences occurred across donors. The T cell repertoires of roughly 660 subjects were profiled by immunosequencing and related to cytomegalovirus serostatus. A handful of DR-DQ haplotypes were handled as single units for association and clustering because linkage in the cohort was strong. Results the study describes overall, beyond this receptor: A group of highly shared sequence variants was considered likely to be a technical artifact of the sequencing pipeline. A further reported finding was that TCR beta sequences accurately predicted the HLA-A and HLA-B alleles for most subjects in the first cohort. Most TCR sequences were observed very rarely across donors, whereas some public TCRs were present in many individuals. According to a later analysis, parvovirus B19, influenza, CMV and Epstein-Barr virus appeared linked to several top co-occurrence clusters. In vitro tests confirmed that a few of the cytomegalovirus-associated TCR beta chains recognize cytomegalovirus antigens. An earlier analysis of roughly 570 of the donors showed that most TCR beta V segments appeared in productive rearrangements either about 87% or about 30% of the time, which broadly matched IMGT annotations. Correlated functional status among segregating V segments might be attributable to linkage disequilibrium, but an unknown experimental factor could not be ruled out. Because HLA typing was unavailable for some donors at each locus, only the typed subset was used in association tests. The presence/absence analyses assumed that sequencing depth was roughly uniform across donors, and that assumption may not be true. Because counts were too low, more than 15 rarely observed V segments, including chromosome 9 orphons, were excluded from the earlier analysis of 587 of the donors. The classifier was reported to diagnose cytomegalovirus status with high specificity and sensitivity in both the original cohort and the validation cohort. In a later genetic analysis, a missense DCLRE1C variant was associated with V-gene and J-gene trimming of TCR beta chains, and the association was replicated in an independent cohort. In a later analysis, HLA-associated TCR beta chains showed more clonal expansion and lower generation probabilities than non-associated chains that were equally common. The cohort was sequenced for TCR beta chains only, and without alpha or paired-chain data the features that could be detected were limited. The study gave a list of more than 150 TCR beta chains associated with cytomegalovirus. According to the authors, the approach could potentially be generalized to other disease states and immunological phenotypes. A later genetic analysis reported fewer N-insertions in productive TCRs among donors in an Asian-associated ancestry cluster than the roughly 620-donor mean. For the cohort, immune exposure information was limited to CMV serostatus. At a false discovery rate of 0.05, a later analysis linked 16,951 TCR beta sequences to specific HLA alleles. When HLA alleles, especially DR and DQ, strongly co-occurred, attributing TCR associations to individual alleles was difficult. A later analysis found that TCR association rates varied across HLA loci, with DRB1 alleles showing the most associated TCRs and HLA-C alleles the fewest. In a later analysis, most CMV-associated TCR beta chains were found to appear HLA-restricted, with HLA associations seemingly driven largely by CMV exposure. Some IMGT-functional V segments, including TRBV6-2 and TRBV6-3, could not be distinguished by the 87-base-pair reads and were therefore excluded.

The CDR3 sequence holds 15 residues, the cysteine and phenylalanine included. The read is trimmed to its CDR3 DNA, 45 bases read in frame from base 1. Trimming leaves V shorter by 3 bases and J shorter by 4 bases, with the junction holding 1 base beyond the gene matches. CDR1 and CDR2, looked up from the germline V gene, are KGHSH and LQKENI. Receptors were amplified or captured by the immunoSEQ multiplex PCR assay. The multiplex PCR relied on a mix of 60 forward primers for TCR Vbeta segments and 13 reverse primers for TCR Jbeta segments. A multiplex PCR assay on genomic DNA amplified the CDR3 region of rearranged TCR beta genes. The amplified TCR beta libraries were sequenced on the Illumina HiSeq System as 87-base-pair reads. Concerning the study's data processing: A later analysis counted tens of millions of unique TCR beta chains across the 640 or so repertoires, and roughly 9.9 million of these chains were shared by at least two donors. To remove PCR and sequencing errors, raw reads were error-corrected and collapsed into unique sequences using a nearest-neighbor algorithm that merged closely related sequences. V, D and J gene segments were assigned by aligning CDR3 sequences to IMGT reference sequences. For a sequence to be retained, a match of at least six nucleotides to both a V gene segment and a J gene segment was required. A rearrangement was called productive if the CDR3 had no stop codons and remained in frame with V and J, and every other rearrangement was called non-productive. CDR3 was defined according to IMGT convention as the region running from the second conserved V-encoded cysteine to the conserved J-encoded phenylalanine. The earlier analysis of some 600 of the donors excluded sequences that lacked an unambiguous match to a single V gene segment. In an earlier analysis of some 590 of the donors, a V segment was called functional when productive rearrangements were above 56.7%, and segregating when the standard deviation between donors exceeded 5%. A statistical classification framework was developed to diagnose cytomegalovirus status using the catalog of TCR beta chain sequences. In a later analysis, TCR nucleotide sequences were compared against IMGT/GENE-DB human TR gene sequences so that V and J genes could be assigned. Using the TCRdist pipeline, a later analysis assigned CDR3 sequences along with most-parsimonious VDJ recombination scenarios. A later analysis defined each TCR beta chain by its CDR3 amino acid sequence plus V-gene family, and excluded reads lacking a unique V-gene family. To address suspected cross-contamination and a sequencing artifact, a later analysis removed a few hundred highly shared, low-generation-probability nucleotide sequences. In a later analysis, a clonal expansion index was calculated for each public chain from normalized within-repertoire ranks of inferred template counts. In a later analysis, generation probabilities were computed with a VDJ recombination model fitted to out-of-frame rearrangements, and the resulting probabilities were checked against IGoR. In a later analysis, hypergeometric tests were used to score TCR-TCR, TCR-HLA and TCR-CMV co-occurrence, with a repertoire-size bias correction applied to TCR pairs. A later analysis estimated false discovery rates by permuting HLA or CMV assignments 20 times. In a later analysis, co-occurring TCRs were grouped using DBSCAN, with TCRdist sequence similarity added in when clustering inside HLA-allele-positive subsets. Repertoires with fewer than 30,000 or more than 120,000 public chains were left out of co-occurrence clustering, as were a few repertoires with anomalous nucleotide sharing. In TCRdb, the immuneACCESS table is reduced to in-frame sequences with V and J assigned. These tables do not hold every clone; where another copy was compared, an unresolved V gene accounts for under half, and the others remain unexplained. From that table come the V and J calls and clone size; the DNA was used to work out D and trimming. The sample table lists some 150,000 clones, 75% to 90% of them with a count of one. Roughly 5% of the sample is held by the ten biggest clonotypes.

Details on this clone: No antigen is known for it. No much larger clone exists at a distance of one base, and base qualities are not known.

The cohort was made up of approximately 700 healthy bone marrow donors. At the time of sampling, all cohort members were nominally healthy, though unrecorded immune exposures were likely present. The donor tested CMV seronegative and was one of the 352 seronegative cohort members. A peripheral blood sample was collected from each donor, and TCR beta sequencing was performed on peripheral blood mononuclear cells. Genomic DNA extraction from the blood cell samples was performed with the Qiagen DNeasy Blood Extraction Kit. The clonotype was recovered from a man aged 25 to 40 in good health and CMV-seronegative. Sequencing was carried out using PBMCs. Recombination connected TRBV18 to TRBJ2-2; the central 11 bases match TRBD2. The CDR3 protein sequence reads: CASSPGLAGTGELFF. The nucleotide sequence is given as TGTGCCAGCTCACCTGGACTAGCGGGCACCGGGGAGCTGTTTTTT.